This T cell receptor beta chain was sequenced during a study of blood T cell repertoires in COVID-19. Study information: The cDNA or gDNA used as material had been derived from T cells, B-cell-depleted T cells, or PBMCs.

Original methodology: The authors estimated nucleated cell counts from reference gene primer amplification. Here immunoSEQ multiplex PCR was the method, and the copy in TCRdb shows in-frame clones only, minus some. V, J and clone size are those of that table, while D and trimming were read from the DNA. The table shows 75,000 to 95,000 clones, with over 75% occurring only once. The TCR originated in a man in his forties or fifties with active COVID-19. Sequenced input: peripheral blood.

Here the CDR3 reads CASSQIGTGKSLTGELFF. The DNA for the CDR3 is TGTGCCAGCAGCCAGATCGGGACAGGGAAATCCCTTACCGGGGAGCTGTTTTTT. The chain links TRBV4-2 to TRBJ2-2; 9 bases map to TRBD1. Germline V gives CDR1 LGHNA, CDR2 YNFKEQ. This CDR3 has 18 residues. Losses at the gene ends were 3 bases for V and 5 bases for J; bases not matched to a gene: 13.